This T cell receptor beta chain derives from a study of identical twins. Study conclusions and caveats: Among monozygotic twins, out-of-frame TCR alpha sharing exceeded what models predicted. It was possible that invariant MAIT and iNKT cells partly confounded the zero-insertion analyses.

There are 12 residues in the CDR3. The V gene's germline CDR1 is ENHRY and CDR2 SYGVKD. The V and J ends lost 10 bases and 0 bases respectively, with 10 bases between them. With regard to this clonotype: Its antigen is unknown.

Template switching introduced a universal primer site, and the cDNA bore unique molecular identifiers. TCRdb ran MiXCR on the 5' RACE reads and lists one entry per CDR3 protein. The repertoire holds 650,000 to 800,000 distinct CDR3 sequences, 8.6% seen once, with 0.98% in the top ten. This sample also appeared in a second study, on yellow fever vaccine responses in identical twins.

What was sequenced was PBMCs. This clonotype was sampled from a woman between 18 and 29 years old in good health. J is TRBJ2-7 and V is TRBV10-3, with D perhaps matching TRBD1 (6 bases). CDR3 DNA sequence: TGTGCCACTCGGACAGTCTCCTACGAGCAGTACTTC. Protein sequence: CATRTVSYEQYF.